This T cell receptor beta chain comes out of a study of beta chain features in type 1 diabetes. General study results and limits: Relative to healthy donors, patients appeared to have naive, central memory and Treg TCRB repertoires that were more similar.

All of the isolated RNA was reverse transcribed, so expressed TCRB transcripts were sequenced. Libraries were prepared by immunoSEQ multiplex PCR; TCRdb keeps only in-frame clonotypes and omits some of them. The table lists more than 350,000 clones, approximately 10% of them singletons. Comment on this clone: The antigen is not known.

Trimming at V came to 4 bases and at J to 10 bases, leaving 7 bases not matched to a gene. CDR1 is SGDLS and CDR2 is YYNGEE in the germline V gene. This CDR3 spans 13 amino acids. This receptor was identified in a woman in her late teens or twenties in good health. V gene TRBV9 combines with J gene TRBJ2-1, with TRBD2 matching 8 bases. The specimen sequenced was naive CD4+ T cells from blood. CDR3 in amino acids: CASSPPSGGEQFF. In DNA, the CDR3 is TGTGCCAGCAGCCCGCCCTCGGGGGGGGAGCAGTTCTTC.